This entry lists 17 T cell receptor beta chains sequenced from one sample in a study of blood T cell repertoires in COVID-19. The protocol was immunoSEQ multiplex PCR, while the TCRdb copy is restricted to in-frame clones and leaves out a portion. The data contain hundreds of thousands of clones, approximately 86% of them singletons. The sample comprised peripheral blood. Every receptor here comes from an elderly man with acute or convalescent COVID-19.

This chain links TRBV4-2 with TRBJ1-1; TRBD1 matches 8 bases. The V and J ends lost 4 bases and 7 bases, in that order; junction bases with no gene match: 11. This CDR3 contains 15 residues. CDR1 and CDR2 (germline): LGHNA, YNFKEQ. This CDR3 is CASSPDGRGQNEAFF. The DNA of the CDR3 is TGTGCCAGCAGCCCCGACGGCAGGGGGCAAAATGAAGCTTTCTTT.

The chain recombines TRBV5-1 with TRBJ2-1; 10 bases line up with TRBD2. This CDR3 has 15 amino acids. Per the germline V gene, CDR1 is SGHRS and CDR2 is YFSETQ. J lost 9 bases, V lost 0 bases, and 6 bases had no gene match. The CDR3 protein is CASSLASGSRSEQFF. CDR3 in DNA: TGCGCCAGCAGCTTGGCTAGCGGGAGCCGATCTGAGCAGTTCTTC. Full variable domain (missing parts from reference TRBV5-1 and TRBJ2-1): KAGVTQTPRYLIKTRGQQVTLSCSPISGHRSVSWYQQTPGQGLQFLFEYFSETQRNKGNFPGRFSGRQFSNSRSEMNVSTLELGDSALYLCASSLASGSRSEQFFGPGTRLTVL.

The rearrangement joins TRBV6-5 to TRBJ1-3, with TRBD1 as a possible D gene (5 bases). This CDR3 region has 15 residues. Trimming cost V 5 bases and J 0 bases, with 11 bases left between them. Germline V gene data show CDR1 as MNHEY and CDR2 as SVGAGI. This CDR3 is CASSRGHRSGNTIYF. As DNA, the CDR3 is TGTGCCAGCAGTCGTGGACATCGCTCTGGAAACACCATATATTTT.

The chain has TRBV9 and TRBJ1-2; 7 bases match TRBD1. The ends lost 0 bases at V and 8 bases at J; junction bases unmatched: 10. The CDR3 runs to 15 residues. The germline gives CDR1 SGDLS, CDR2 YYNGEE. DNA of the CDR3: TGTGCCAGCAGCGTAGCACAGGGGAGACGAGGGGGCTACACCTTC. Translation gives CASSVAQGRRGGYTF.

This clone was observed a handful of times. The chain links TRBV15 to TRBJ2-7; possible D gene TRBD1, 6 bases. V was cut by 1 base and J by 3 bases, with 10 bases left in between. Germline values: CDR1 LNHNV, CDR2 YYDKDF (reference sequence). The CDR3 has 14 residues. The CDR3 sequence is CATSRGIQGYEQYF. The DNA for the CDR3 is TGTGCCACCAGCAGAGGGATACAGGGCTACGAGCAGTACTTC.

This clone has a handful of counts. V usage is TRBV28 and J usage is TRBJ2-7; D perhaps matches TRBD1 (6 bases). V lost 6 bases, J lost 5 bases, and 17 bases lay in between. CDR3 size: 14 residues. CDR1 and CDR2 (germline): MDHEN, SYDVKM. CDR3 bases: TGTGCCAGCAGCCAACACAGGGATCCCAACGAGCAGTACTTC. Translating it yields CASSQHRDPNEQYF.

The chain couples TRBV9 to TRBJ2-1, with a tentative D call TRBD2 (6 bases). V dropped 0 bases and J dropped 1 base, with 8 bases sitting between them. Germline lookup yields CDR1 SGDLS and CDR2 YYNGEE. The CDR3 covers 15 residues. The CDR3 loop is CASSVESGSYNEQFF. The CDR3 nucleotides read TGTGCCAGCAGCGTAGAAAGCGGGTCCTACAATGAGCAGTTCTTC.

With respect to this clone: Other DNA sequences in this sample translate to the same CDR3. The CDR3 loop is CASSPGRVSNQPQHF. In nucleotides, the CDR3 is TGTGCCAGCTCACCTGGCAGGGTGAGCAATCAGCCCCAGCATTTT. The J gene is TRBJ1-5, the V gene TRBV18, with a weak D call TRBD1 (5 bases). V was clipped by 3 bases and J by 1 base, with 10 bases between them. The V gene's germline CDR1 is KGHSH and CDR2 LQKENI. CDR3 length: 15 amino acids. Based on the CDR3 plus reference TRBV18 and TRBJ1-5, the full variable domain is NAGVMQNPRHLVRRRGQEARLRCSPMKGHSHVYWYRQLPEEGLKFMVYLQKENIIDESGMPKERFSAEFPKEGPSILRIQQVVRGDSAAYFCASSPGRVSNQPQHFGDGTRLSIL.

The chain combines TRBV28 with TRBJ1-2; the match to TRBD1 covers 9 bases. CDR1 and CDR2 (germline): MDHEN, SYDVKM. The length of the CDR3 is 15 residues. J gave up 8 bases and V 6 bases, and 13 bases lay outside the gene matches. DNA for the CDR3: TGTGCCAGCAGCCTCGCCGGGACAGGGCGGGGGGGCTACACCTTC. This gives the protein CASSLAGTGRGGYTF.

This chain connects TRBV7-9 to TRBJ1-2; 8 nucleotides align to TRBD1. The germline gives CDR1 SEHNR, CDR2 FQNEAQ (reference sequence). CDR3 size: 14 residues. J was trimmed by 0 bases and V by 5 bases; bases with no gene match: 2. CDR3 nucleotides: TGTGCCAGCAGCGGGACAGGAACTAACTATGGCTACACCTTC. This gives the protein CASSGTGTNYGYTF. Full variable domain (outside the CDR3, taken from reference TRBV7-9 and TRBJ1-2): DTGVSQNPRHKITKRGQNVTFRCDPISEHNRLYWYRQTLGQGPEFLTYFQNEAQLEKSRLLSDRFSAERPKGSFSTLEIQRTEQGDSAMYLCASSGTGTNYGYTFGSGTRLTVV.

This chain connects TRBV7-2 to TRBJ2-5, with 7 bases matching TRBD2. Germline lookup yields CDR1 SGHTA and CDR2 FQGNSA. V trimming: 5 bases; J trimming: 7 bases; junction bases outside the gene matches: 4. There are 12 residues in the CDR3. CDR3 DNA sequence: TGTGCCAGCAGCATGACGGGGGGGACCCAGTACTTC. Translated: CASSMTGGTQYF.

The rearrangement joins TRBV28 to TRBJ1-5; D is possibly TRBD1 (6 bases). Germline-derived CDR1 and CDR2 are MDHEN and SYDVKM. This CDR3 contains 15 residues. Deletions cut 7 bases from V and 2 bases from J, with 15 bases between. CDR3 DNA sequence: TGTGCCAGCATTCTGGGCAGGGGTCGCAATCAGCCCCAGCATTTT. This codes for CASILGRGRNQPQHF.

V gene TRBV6-5 combines with J gene TRBJ2-6; unclear D gene. The CDR3 is made up of 14 amino acids. Germline V gene data show CDR1 as MNHEY and CDR2 as SVGAGI. V was shortened by 7 bases and J by 0 bases, with 7 bases between the two germline ends. The CDR3 is CASTILSGANVLTF. The CDR3 DNA reads TGTGCCAGCACGATACTCTCTGGGGCCAACGTCCTGACTTTC.

The chain has TRBV7-3 and TRBJ2-7; TRBD1 might be the D (5 bases). V was trimmed by 5 bases and J by 5 bases, leaving 19 bases between them. This CDR3 spans 15 amino acids. Germline CDR1 reads SGHTA; CDR2 reads FQGTGA. The CDR3 here is CASSLPPHRSNEQYF. The DNA for the CDR3 is TGTGCCAGCAGCCTCCCTCCCCACAGGAGCAACGAGCAGTACTTC.

This sequence joins TRBV7-2 and TRBJ2-7, with TRBD2 matching over 9 bases. V lost 2 bases, J lost 0 bases, and 5 bases stayed unmatched. Germline CDR1 reads SGHTA; CDR2 reads FQGNSA. The CDR3 contains 16 residues. CDR3 amino acids: CASSLSLAGFSYEQYF. CDR3 bases: TGTGCCAGCAGCTTAAGCCTAGCGGGATTCTCCTACGAGCAGTACTTC.

The V and J genes are TRBV11-2 and TRBJ2-1; TRBD1 is a possible D gene (5 bases). This CDR3 has 14 residues. Germline V gene data show CDR1 as SGHAT and CDR2 as FQNNGV. Trimming removed 5 bases at V and 3 bases at J, with 11 bases between. CDR3 nucleotides: TGTGCCAGCAGCCCAGGGATAGACTACAATGAGCAGTTCTTC. Translation gives CASSPGIDYNEQFF.

The V and J genes are TRBV10-3 and TRBJ2-5; D gene ambiguous. Germline assignment: CDR1 ENHRY and CDR2 SYGVKD. This CDR3 has 13 amino acids. V lost 3 bases, J lost 0 bases, and 5 bases lay in between. Here the CDR3 reads CAISDSYQETQYF. The CDR3 coding sequence is TGTGCCATCAGTGATTCCTACCAAGAGACCCAGTACTTC.